Listed below are T cell receptor beta chains from one sample, sequenced in a study of PD-1 blockade in classical Hodgkin lymphoma. Generated by immunoSEQ multiplex PCR, the TCRdb table keeps only in-frame clones and is missing some. The table lists tens of thousands of clones, 91% of them singletons. Sequenced material: peripheral blood mononuclear cells (PBMCs), taken before the fourth cycle of nivolumab. These receptors all come from a human donor with classical Hodgkin lymphoma. Each CDR3 is given without its conserved first and last residue. A D gene is named only where the DNA matches it firmly. A clone size is listed for some rows: how often the clone was seen (once, few, many), or a class if it is expanded.

J | size | D | V | CDR3
TRBJ1-5 | . | TRBD1 | TRBV2 | ASRDREIQPQH
TRBJ1-4 | . | . | TRBV5-4 | ASTNDRVEKLF
TRBJ2-1 | . | . | TRBV29-1 | SVLVEGSEQF
TRBJ1-3 | . | TRBD1 | TRBV7-9 | ASSSGQGGNTIY
TRBJ1-1 | few | . | TRBV5-6 | ASSLGARMNTEAF
TRBJ2-5 | . | TRBD2 | TRBV6-6 | ASGSTGLEGETQY
TRBJ2-3 | . | TRBD2 | TRBV6-1 | ASSEKLGLAEDTDTQY
TRBJ2-7 | . | . | TRBV27 | ASSLAVAQGYEQY
TRBJ2-7 | . | TRBD1 | TRBV4-1 | ASSQGQGALLYEQY
TRBJ2-2 | once | TRBD1 | TRBV25-1 | ATTGTGVHTGELF
TRBJ2-1 | once | . | TRBV5-6 | ASSLFMRGRNEQF
TRBJ1-2 | . | . | TRBV5-5 | ASSSSGAAIGGYT
TRBJ2-3 | . | . | TRBV10-3 | AISEGGVIKPDTQY
TRBJ1-1 | . | TRBD1 | TRBV5-1 | ASSFRPPGGFSNTEAF
TRBJ1-1 | few | . | TRBV29-1 | SGQTVNTEAF
TRBJ2-3 | . | . | TRBV7-9 | ASSSSDTQY
TRBJ2-3 | . | TRBD2 | TRBV5-1 | ASSHSGGDTDTQY
TRBJ2-7 | . | . | TRBV2 | AIRQERYEQY
TRBJ2-3 | . | . | TRBV5-4 | ASSWGGPSDTQY
TRBJ2-1 | . | . | TRBV7-9 | ASSLRRGNEQF
TRBJ1-2 | . | TRBD1 | TRBV18 | ASSPKTGSGYT
TRBJ1-4 | . | . | TRBV2 | ASSEPAATNEKLF
TRBJ2-3 | . | . | TRBV27 | ASSLLSTDTQY
TRBJ2-2 | . | . | TRBV9 | ASSVGSDNTGELF